This is a list of T cell receptor beta chains from one sample in a study of T-cell reconstitution after alpha-beta-depleted transplantation in children. Using its own MiXCR run on the PCR reads, TCRdb lists one record per CDR3 protein. The sample yields hundreds of thousands of distinct CDR3 sequences, approximately 13% seen once. Sequenced material: PBMCs from the stem cell graft donor, taken from the stem cell graft. These receptors were collected from a human donor who donated a stem cell graft to a child with combined immunodeficiency. CDR3s include the opening cysteine and the closing phenylalanine or tryptophan. Each record gives: V gene, J gene, clone size, CDR3 length, D gene, CDR3 protein, CDR3 DNA. The D gene is left open where the match is weak. Size is omitted from some rows. Given values are once, few, many or a class for expanded clones.

v_gene: TRBV29-1; j_gene: TRBJ1-4; abundance: .; len: 15; d_gene: .; CDR3aa: CSVDSQGGPGEKLFF; CDR3nt: TGCAGCGTTGACAGTCAAGGAGGGCCTGGCGAAAAACTGTTTTTT
v_gene: TRBV5-1; j_gene: TRBJ1-2; abundance: many; len: 14; d_gene: .; CDR3aa: CASSLDPANYGYTF; CDR3nt: TGCGCCAGCAGCCTGGACCCAGCTAACTATGGCTACACCTTC
v_gene: TRBV10-3; j_gene: TRBJ2-3; abundance: .; len: 14; d_gene: .; CDR3aa: CAISGGLATDTQYF; CDR3nt: TGTGCCATCAGTGGGGGGCTAGCGACAGATACGCAGTATTTT
v_gene: TRBV6-1; j_gene: TRBJ2-7; abundance: few; len: 17; d_gene: .; CDR3aa: CASSGIRDGGRRYEQYF; CDR3nt: TGTGCCAGCAGCGGTATTCGGGACGGCGGGCGGAGGTACGAGCAGTACTTC
v_gene: TRBV12-3/TRBV12-4; j_gene: TRBJ1-5; abundance: few; len: 14; d_gene: TRBD1; CDR3aa: CASSLGQGYQPQHF; CDR3nt: TGTGCCAGCAGTTTAGGACAGGGGTATCAGCCCCAGCATTTT
v_gene: TRBV9; j_gene: TRBJ2-3; abundance: .; len: 12; d_gene: .; CDR3aa: CASSVGADTQYF; CDR3nt: TGTGCCAGCAGCGTAGGGGCCGATACGCAGTATTTT
v_gene: TRBV6-5; j_gene: TRBJ2-5; abundance: .; len: 14; d_gene: .; CDR3aa: CASSYSGSGETQYF; CDR3nt: TGTGCCAGCAGTTACTCAGGGTCCGGGGAGACCCAGTACTTC
v_gene: TRBV4-3; j_gene: TRBJ1-6; abundance: few; len: 16; d_gene: TRBD1; CDR3aa: CASSQVDRDPYSPLHF; CDR3nt: TGCGCCAGCAGCCAAGTCGACAGGGACCCTTATTCACCCCTCCACTTT
v_gene: TRBV20-1; j_gene: TRBJ1-6; abundance: few; len: 13; d_gene: .; CDR3aa: CSARAGFGSPLHF; CDR3nt: TGCAGTGCTAGAGCGGGTTTCGGGTCACCCCTCCACTTT
v_gene: TRBV29-1; j_gene: TRBJ2-6; abundance: many; len: 16; d_gene: .; CDR3aa: CSVAEGAPSGANVLTF; CDR3nt: TGCAGCGTTGCCGAAGGGGCCCCGTCTGGGGCCAACGTCCTGACTTTC
v_gene: TRBV12-3/TRBV12-4; j_gene: TRBJ2-7; abundance: many; len: 13; d_gene: .; CDR3aa: CASSGEGGYEQYF; CDR3nt: TGTGCCAGCTCGGGAGAAGGAGGGTACGAGCAGTACTTC
v_gene: TRBV27; j_gene: TRBJ2-7; abundance: few; len: 14; d_gene: .; CDR3aa: CASSFAGQSYEQYF; CDR3nt: TGTGCCAGCAGTTTCGCGGGACAGAGCTACGAGCAGTACTTC
v_gene: TRBV7-9; j_gene: TRBJ2-2; abundance: few; len: 16; d_gene: TRBD1; CDR3aa: CASRQNWDRDTGELFF; CDR3nt: TGTGCCAGCAGACAAAACTGGGACAGGGACACCGGGGAGCTGTTTTTT
v_gene: TRBV4-3; j_gene: TRBJ1-1; abundance: few; len: 14; d_gene: .; CDR3aa: CASSKRAGNTEAFF; CDR3nt: TGCGCCAGCAGCAAGCGGGCGGGAAACACTGAAGCTTTCTTT
v_gene: TRBV2; j_gene: TRBJ2-1; abundance: once; len: 15; d_gene: .; CDR3aa: CATKSRGTSYNEQFF; CDR3nt: TGTGCCACCAAATCGAGAGGGACCAGCTACAATGAGCAGTTCTTC
v_gene: TRBV6-2/TRBV6-3; j_gene: TRBJ2-7; abundance: .; len: 16; d_gene: .; CDR3aa: CASSYKPGVSSYEQYF; CDR3nt: TGTGCCAGCAGTTATAAACCGGGGGTTTCCTCCTACGAGCAGTACTTC
v_gene: TRBV11-1; j_gene: TRBJ2-1; abundance: few; len: 18; d_gene: TRBD1; CDR3aa: CASSLLGQGGRTPNEQFF; CDR3nt: TGTGCCAGCAGCCTACTGGGACAGGGGGGTAGAACCCCCAATGAGCAGTTCTTC
v_gene: TRBV5-6; j_gene: TRBJ2-1; abundance: .; len: 13; d_gene: .; CDR3aa: CASSFQPYNEQFF; CDR3nt: TGTGCCAGCAGCTTTCAACCGTACAATGAGCAGTTCTTC
v_gene: TRBV6-4; j_gene: TRBJ2-2; abundance: many; len: 16; d_gene: TRBD2; CDR3aa: CASSLSGETNTGELFF; CDR3nt: TGTGCCAGCAGTTTAAGCGGGGAAACGAACACCGGGGAGCTGTTTTTT
v_gene: TRBV6-2/TRBV6-3; j_gene: TRBJ2-7; abundance: .; len: 12; d_gene: .; CDR3aa: CASSGTVREQYF; CDR3nt: TGTGCCAGCAGTGGGACGGTGAGAGAGCAGTACTTC